This T cell receptor beta chain is from a study of blood T cells in healthy people across ages. A second about 7 to 12 cycle PCR used barcoded and J-beta primers. TCRdb itself ran the 5' RACE reads through MiXCR, one entry per CDR3 protein. In the table there are approximately 850,000 distinct CDR3 sequences, 55% to 70% of which are singletons. Study conclusions and caveats: Naive T cell percentage and TCR beta diversity correlated strongly.

V was shortened by 6 bases and J by 10 bases, with 22 bases between the two germline ends. CDR3 length: 15 amino acids. Notes on this clonotype: Its matching antigen is unknown.

The genes are TRBV12-3 or TRBV12-4 and TRBJ2-1, with D perhaps matching TRBD2 (6 bases). The TCR comes from a man younger than 45 in good health. Sequenced: blood. The CDR3: CASSRSSDPSCEQFF. DNA for the CDR3: TGTGCCAGCAGCCGTTCTAGCGACCCCAGTTGCGAGCAGTTCTTC.